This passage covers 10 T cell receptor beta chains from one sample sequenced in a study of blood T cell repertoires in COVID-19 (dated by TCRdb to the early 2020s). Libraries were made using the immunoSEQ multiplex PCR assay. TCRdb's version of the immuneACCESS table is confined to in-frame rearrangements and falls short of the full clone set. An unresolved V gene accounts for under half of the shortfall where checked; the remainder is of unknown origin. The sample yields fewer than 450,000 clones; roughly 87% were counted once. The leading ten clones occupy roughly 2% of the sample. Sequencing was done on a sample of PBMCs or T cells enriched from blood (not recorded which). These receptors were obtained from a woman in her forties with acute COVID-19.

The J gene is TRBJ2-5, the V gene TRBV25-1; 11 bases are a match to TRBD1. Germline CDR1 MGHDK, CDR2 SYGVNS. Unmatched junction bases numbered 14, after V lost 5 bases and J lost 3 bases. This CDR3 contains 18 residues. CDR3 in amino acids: CASSPRGQGVSPKETQYF. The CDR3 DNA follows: TGTGCCAGCAGTCCAAGGGGACAGGGGGTATCCCCCAAAGAGACCCAGTACTTC.

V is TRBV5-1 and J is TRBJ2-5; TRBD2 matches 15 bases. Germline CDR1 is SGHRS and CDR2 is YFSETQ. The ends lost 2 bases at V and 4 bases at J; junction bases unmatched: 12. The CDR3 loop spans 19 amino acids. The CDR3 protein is CASSFGLAGGFSVGETQYF. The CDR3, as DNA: TGCGCCAGCAGCTTCGGACTAGCGGGGGGGTTTAGCGTCGGAGAGACCCAGTACTTC.

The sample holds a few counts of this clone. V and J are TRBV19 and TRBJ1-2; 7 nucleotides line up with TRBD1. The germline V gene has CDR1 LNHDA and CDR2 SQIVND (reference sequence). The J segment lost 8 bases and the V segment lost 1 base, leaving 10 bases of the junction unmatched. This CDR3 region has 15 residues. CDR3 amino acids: CASSIGQGFRGGYTF. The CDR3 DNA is TGTGCCAGTAGTATAGGACAGGGTTTCAGAGGCGGCTACACCTTC.

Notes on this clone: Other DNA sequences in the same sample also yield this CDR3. This CDR3 reads CASSLGGEQYF. DNA for the CDR3: TGCGCCAGCAGCTTAGGAGGTGAGCAGTACTTC. The chain recombines TRBV5-1 with TRBJ2-7, with a weak D call TRBD2 (5 bases). CDR3 length: 11 residues. With 2 bases removed from V and 7 bases from J, the gap between germline ends came to 7 bases. Germline lookup yields CDR1 SGHRS and CDR2 YFSETQ.

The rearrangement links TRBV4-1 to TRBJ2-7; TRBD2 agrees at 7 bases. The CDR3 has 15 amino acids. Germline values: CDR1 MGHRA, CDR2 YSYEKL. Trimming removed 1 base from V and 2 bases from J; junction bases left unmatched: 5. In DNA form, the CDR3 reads TGCGCCAGCAGCCAAGCGGTAGCGGGCCCCTACGAGCAGTACTTC. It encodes CASSQAVAGPYEQYF.

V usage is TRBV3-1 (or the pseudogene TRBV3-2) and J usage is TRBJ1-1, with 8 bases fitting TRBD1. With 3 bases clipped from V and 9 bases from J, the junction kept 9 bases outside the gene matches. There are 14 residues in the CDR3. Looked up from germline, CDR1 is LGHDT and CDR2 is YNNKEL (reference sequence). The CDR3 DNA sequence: TGTGCCAGCAGCCATTCGGTGGACAGGGCAAAAGCTTTCTTT. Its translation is CASSHSVDRAKAFF.

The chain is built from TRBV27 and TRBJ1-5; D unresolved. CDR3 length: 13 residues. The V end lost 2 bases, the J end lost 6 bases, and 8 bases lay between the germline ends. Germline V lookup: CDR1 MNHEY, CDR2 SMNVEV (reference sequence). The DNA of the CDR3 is TGTGCCAGCAGTTTAAGCTGGGCTCAGCCCCAGCATTTT. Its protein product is CASSLSWAQPQHF.

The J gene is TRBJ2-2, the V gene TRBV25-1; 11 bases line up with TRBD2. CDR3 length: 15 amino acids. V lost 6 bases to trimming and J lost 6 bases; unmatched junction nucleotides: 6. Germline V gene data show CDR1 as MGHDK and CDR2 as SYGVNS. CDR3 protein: CASRLSGGAAGELFF. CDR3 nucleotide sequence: TGTGCCAGCAGACTTAGCGGGGGGGCGGCCGGGGAGCTGTTTTTT.

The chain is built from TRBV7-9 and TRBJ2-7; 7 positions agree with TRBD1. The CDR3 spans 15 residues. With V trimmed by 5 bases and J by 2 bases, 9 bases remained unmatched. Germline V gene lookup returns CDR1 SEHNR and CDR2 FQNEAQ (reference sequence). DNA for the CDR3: TGTGCCAGCAGCCCACAGACAGGGACCACCTACGAGCAGTACTTC. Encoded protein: CASSPQTGTTYEQYF.

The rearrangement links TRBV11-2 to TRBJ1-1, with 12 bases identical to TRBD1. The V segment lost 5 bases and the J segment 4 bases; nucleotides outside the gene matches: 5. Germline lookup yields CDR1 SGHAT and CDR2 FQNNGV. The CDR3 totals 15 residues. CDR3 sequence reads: CASSTGQGAITEAFF. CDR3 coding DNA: TGTGCCAGCAGCACGGGACAGGGGGCGATCACTGAAGCTTTCTTT.